Below are 5 T cell receptor beta chains sequenced from a single sample in a study of monozygotic twins with inflammatory bowel disease (dated by TCRdb to between 2017 and 2020). Library construction relied on 5' RACE. Sequencer: Illumina HiSeq 2500. TCRdb reprocessed the sequencing reads and holds a single record per CDR3 protein sequence, with no DNA. The table for this sample shows 110,000 to 150,000 distinct CDR3 sequences. In total, the top ten clones hold around 1.3% of the sample. The sequencing input was blood. The receptors stem from a human donor with ulcerative colitis or Crohn's disease, or a healthy co-twin of an affected twin (not recorded which).

CDR3 sequence reads: CASSNRGNTGELFF. The rearrangement joins TRBV19 to TRBJ2-2. Germline V gene lookup returns CDR1 LNHDA and CDR2 SQIVND (reference sequence). The CDR3 is made up of 14 amino acids.

This sequence joins TRBV20-1 and TRBJ1-2; TCRdb outputs TRBD1, but without DNA this stays unchecked. CDR1 and CDR2 from the germline V gene are DFQATT and SNEGSKA (reference sequence). The CDR3 is made up of 12 amino acids. CDR3 amino acids: CSASGGEDGYTF.

The rearrangement joins TRBV7-2 to TRBJ2-3; TCRdb indicates TRBD1, and absent DNA this call remains unverified. The CDR3 spans 15 residues. The germline CDR1 and CDR2 sequences are SGHTA and FQGNSA. CDR3 region: CASSPGAGRSDTQYF.

The V call is TRBV6-1, the J call TRBJ2-1. The V gene's germline CDR1 is MNHNS and CDR2 SASEGT. The CDR3 length is 15 residues. CDR3 in amino acids: CASSEQTANVAEQFF.

This CDR3 reads CASSQDLGVHQPQHF. The chain couples TRBV3-1 to TRBJ1-5. CDR1 and CDR2 (germline): LGHDT, YNNKEL (reference sequence). The CDR3 loop spans 15 amino acids.